This is a list of T cell receptor beta chains from one sample in a study of control samples from healthy donors and cancer patients. Assay used: immunoSEQ multiplex PCR; TCRdb lists only in-frame clones, some missing. The top ten clones hold 12% to 15% of a sample with fewer than 200,000 clones, 94% of them seen once. The specimen sequenced was PBMCs. All receptors derive from a man aged 55 to 70 with colorectal cancer. Each CDR3 is given with its conserved first and last residue. Each record gives: J gene, V gene, clone size, D gene, CDR3 DNA, CDR3 protein. A D gene is named only where the DNA matches it firmly. A row's size may be missing; if present it is once, few, many or a size class.

>TRBJ1-2|TRBV4-3|-|-
TGCGCCAGCAGCCCCGGACAAAACCTCTATGGCTACACCTTC
CASSPGQNLYGYTF
>TRBJ1-4|TRBV19|-|TRBD1
TGTGCCAGTAGTTATGGGGGACAGAATAATGAAAAACTGTTTTTT
CASSYGGQNNEKLFF
>TRBJ1-1|TRBV5-8|-|-
TGTGCCATCAGCTTGGTCCCATGGGTGAACACTGAAGCTTTCTTT
CAISLVPWVNTEAFF
>TRBJ1-4|TRBV6-1|-|-
TGTGCCAGCAGTGCAGGGAGTTGGGTGGGTACCGTGGGGGAAAAACTGTTTTTT
CASSAGSWVGTVGEKLFF
>TRBJ1-1|TRBV10-1|once|-
TGCGCCAGCAGTGAAGTGCGGGGCACTGAAGCTTTCTTT
CASSEVRGTEAFF
>TRBJ2-1|TRBV3-1/TRBV3-2|-|-
TGTGCCAGCAGCCAAGGAAATGAGCAGTTCTTC
CASSQGNEQFF
>TRBJ1-2|TRBV19|-|-
TGTGCCAGTAGTATAGACCCGGGGGCTAACTATGGCTACACCTTC
CASSIDPGANYGYTF
>TRBJ2-1|TRBV6-2/TRBV6-3|-|TRBD2
TGTGCCAGCAGTTATTTGGGCGGGGGGGCAGATGAGCAGTTCTTC
CASSYLGGGADEQFF
>TRBJ2-1|TRBV5-5|-|-
TGTGCCAGCAGCTTTGGGTCCACTGAGCAGTTCTTC
CASSFGSTEQFF
>TRBJ2-1|TRBV7-2|-|-
TGTGCCAGCAGCTTGAACTCTGCGGGGCTTACCTACAATGAGCAGTTCTTC
CASSLNSAGLTYNEQFF